This TCR beta chain was captured by sequencing in a study of cytotoxic CD8 clonotypes in ibrutinib-treated CLL. Some clones are missing from TCRdb's copy, which holds only in-frame ones; the method was immunoSEQ multiplex PCR. The sample holds roughly 180,000 clones, over 60% seen once. The material sequenced was PBMCs, taken after 24 months of ibrutinib treatment. This TCR came from a human donor with chronic lymphocytic leukemia.

CDR3 sequence reads: CAWSVRPRTGGGTDTQYF. The CDR3, as DNA: TGTGCCTGGAGTGTACGTCCCAGGACAGGGGGCGGAACAGATACGCAGTATTTT. The genes are TRBV30 and TRBJ2-3, with TRBD1 identical over 11 bases. The CDR3 covers 18 residues. Germline CDR1 and CDR2: GTSNPN and SVGIG (reference sequence). The ends lost 0 bases at V and 3 bases at J; junction bases unmatched: 11.